These T cell receptor beta chains were read from a single sample in a study of identical twins. TCRdb processed the 5' RACE reads anew with MiXCR; each CDR3 protein has one entry. The sample records hundreds of thousands of distinct CDR3 sequences, roughly 9% being singletons. The data were also submitted as part of a second study, on yellow fever vaccine responses in identical twins.

The specimen was CD8+ T cells sorted from blood. These receptors all stem from a woman aged 18-35 years in good health. Each CDR3 is given with its conserved first and last residue. A D gene is named only where the DNA matches it firmly. Clone size is shown for a subset of rows, as once, few, many or a class of expanded clone.

- | - | TRBJ2-3 | 15 | TRBV9 | TGTGCCAGCAGAGTCGGTGGGGCAAGCACAGATACGCAGTATTTT | CASRVGGASTDTQYF
TRBD2 | - | TRBJ2-1 | 18 | TRBV3-1 | TGTACCAGCAGGACACCTCAACTAGCGGGAGGGCCCTACAATGAGCAGTTCTTC | CTSRTPQLAGGPYNEQFF
- | few | TRBJ2-1 | 16 | TRBV4-3 | TGCGCCAGCAGCCAAGATAAGAGGGAGTCCCCCAATGAGCAGTTCTTC | CASSQDKRESPNEQFF
TRBD1 | many | TRBJ2-1 | 17 | TRBV5-1 | TGCGCCAGCAGCTTGCGGCTGGTGGACAGGGGTCACAATGAGCAGTTCTTC | CASSLRLVDRGHNEQFF
TRBD1 | many | TRBJ2-5 | 14 | TRBV3-1 | TGTGCCAGCAGCCAAGAACAGGGGCAAGAGACCCAGTACTTC | CASSQEQGQETQYF
- | many | TRBJ2-1 | 17 | TRBV4-3 | TGCGCCAGCAGCCAAGAACGACCTAGCGTCCGGTACAATGAGCAGTTCTTC | CASSQERPSVRYNEQFF
- | many | TRBJ2-2 | 16 | TRBV4-3 | TGCGCCAGCAGCCAAGACCGAAGCACAGTCACCGGGGAGCTGTTTTTT | CASSQDRSTVTGELFF
- | few | TRBJ1-1 | 11 | TRBV7-9 | TGTGCCAGCGCCATAGGGGCTGAAGCTTTCTTT | CASAIGAEAFF
- | - | TRBJ2-5 | 12 | TRBV11-2 | TGTGCCAGCAGCTTAAGTGCCGAGACCCAGTACTTC | CASSLSAETQYF
- | few | TRBJ2-7 | 14 | TRBV7-2 | TGTGCCAGCAGCAACACCGGGGCCGCCTACGAGCAGTACTTC | CASSNTGAAYEQYF
TRBD1 | few | TRBJ1-1 | 17 | TRBV7-9 | TGTGCCAGCAGCAAGGACAGGGCAAGAGGGTTGGACACTGAAGCTTTCTTT | CASSKDRARGLDTEAFF
TRBD1 | many | TRBJ2-3 | 13 | TRBV27 | TGTGCCAGCAGTTTAAGGACAGGGAATACGCAGTATTTT | CASSLRTGNTQYF
TRBD1 | many | TRBJ2-1 | 14 | TRBV12-3/TRBV12-4 | TGTGCCAGCAGCGCGCCGGGACAGAATTATGAGCAGTTCTTC | CASSAPGQNYEQFF
TRBD1 | - | TRBJ2-7 | 16 | TRBV7-2 | TGTGCCAGCAGCTCCCCCTCGGGACAGATCTCCTACGAGCAGTACTTC | CASSSPSGQISYEQYF